This T cell receptor beta chain is from a study of graft-versus-host responses after intestinal transplantation. Sequenced by immunoSEQ multiplex PCR; TCRdb stores in-frame clones only, minus some. The profile covers roughly 120,000 clones, with around nine tenths appearing a single time and 0.2% to 0.25% taken by the ten largest. To note about this clone: Antigen: not known.

The junction had 6 bases not matched to a gene; V was cut back by 3 bases and J by 14 bases. The CDR3 runs 13 residues. CDR1 is SGHDN and CDR2 is FVKESK in the germline V gene. The gene calls are TRBV14 and TRBJ2-1; 11 positions agree with TRBD2. Sample: unstimulated CD4+ T cells sorted from spleen or lymph node cells, taken before transplant. This TCR was sampled from a human donor who was the organ donor for an intestinal transplant. The CDR3 region has the DNA TGTGCCAGCAGCCAGGCTCTAGCGGGGGGCGAGTTCTTC. It yields the protein CASSQALAGGEFF.